This T cell receptor beta chain was found in a study of regulatory T cells in long-lasting Graves disease. Study outcomes and limitations: TRBV28 was favored in persistent disease, as were TRBJ1-2 and TRBJ2-5. New patients shared fewer public clonotypes (over 900) than persistent patients did (around 2,900).

In its sample, this clonotype was seen many times. The antigen remains unidentified. Construction of TCR beta libraries relied on iRepertoire HTBI primers and on Arm-PCR targeting CDR3 regions. TCRdb re-derived calls from the multiplex PCR reads in MiXCR, one entry per CDR3 protein. The data show roughly 560,000 distinct CDR3 sequences, with around 16% seen just once and approximately 25% held by the top ten. Noted time point: newly diagnosed GD, antithyroid drugs for less than 3 months. TCR sequences were obtained from RNA taken from PBMCs. In Xi'an, China, an endocrinology department was the source of patients. The CDR3 length is 13 residues. CDR1 and CDR2 (germline): MNHEY, SVGAGI. Trimming took 0 bases from V and 6 from J, leaving 8 bases between them. In addition, the sample was reused for a study of T cells in Graves' hyperthyroidism and ophthalmopathy. That study reports: For the diagnoses, clinical symptoms, serum thyroxine and TRAb, thyroid ultrasound and orbital computed tomography were used.

The specimen comprised peripheral blood mononuclear cells (PBMCs), sampled at new diagnosis, from a patient treated with antithyroid drugs. This clonotype originated in a woman between 40 and 65 years old with Graves disease. The rearrangement joins TRBV6-5 to TRBJ1-2, with a possible D match to TRBD1 (5 bases). The CDR3 DNA reads as TGTGCCAGCAGTTACTCGAACAGGAATGGCTACACCTTC. As protein: CASSYSNRNGYTF.